Presented here are 30 T cell receptor beta chains from one specimen sequenced in a study of shared clonotypes between healthy human individuals. Clones were sequenced by immunoSEQ multiplex PCR, and TCRdb holds only the in-frame ones, with some missing. Of millions of clones in the sample, about 92% are singletons; the top ten hold 0.14%. Input material: naive CD4+ T cells sorted from blood. Subset meaning: CD45RA+ positively selected. These receptors were collected from a man between 18 and 29 years old in good health.

The rearrangement uses TRBV11-2 and TRBJ1-1; D perhaps matches TRBD1 (6 bases). This CDR3 has 17 amino acids. Trimming shortened V by 0 bases and J by 5 bases, and 19 bases separated the two germline ends. The germline CDR1 and CDR2 sequences are SGHAT and FQNNGV. CDR3 nucleotides: TGTGCCAGCAGCTTAGATGGGGTTGGCAGGGGAGTTACTGAAGCTTTCTTT. It encodes CASSLDGVGRGVTEAFF.

Concerning this clone: Other DNA sequences within the sample encode an identical CDR3. This chain uses TRBV5-1 with TRBJ1-2, with D perhaps TRBD1 (6 bases). The CDR3 length is 14 residues. Trimming took 0 bases from V and 5 from J, leaving 11 bases between them. CDR1 SGHRS and CDR2 YFSETQ come from the germline V gene. The CDR3, as DNA: TGCGCCAGCAGCTTGGTTCCAGGGGATTATGGCTACACCTTC. Translating gives CASSLVPGDYGYTF. Full variable domain (outside the CDR3, taken from reference TRBV5-1 and TRBJ1-2): KAGVTQTPRYLIKTRGQQVTLSCSPISGHRSVSWYQQTPGQGLQFLFEYFSETQRNKGNFPGRFSGRQFSNSRSEMNVSTLELGDSALYLCASSLVPGDYGYTFGSGTRLTVV.

As regards this clone: Other DNA sequences in this specimen translate into the identical CDR3. J is TRBJ2-2 and V is TRBV4-3; D remains ambiguous. The CDR3 contains 12 residues. Germline V gene data show CDR1 as LGHNA and CDR2 as YSLEER. Trimming cost V 3 bases and J 7 bases, with 6 bases left between them. The DNA of the CDR3 is TGCGCCAGCAGCCAGGGTTTCGGGGAGCTGTTTTTT. Its protein product is CASSQGFGELFF.

This clone was recorded only once. The rearrangement links TRBV6-1 to TRBJ1-6; weak D call: TRBD1 (5 bases). Germline V CDR1 and CDR2: MNHNS, SASEGT. V was trimmed by 8 bases and J by 10 bases, leaving 21 bases between them. The CDR3 totals 15 residues. The CDR3 reads CASGAGGIRGSPLHF. CDR3 nucleotides: TGTGCCAGCGGAGCGGGGGGAATCCGAGGCTCACCCCTCCACTTT.

This chain joins TRBV27 and TRBJ1-5; D is uncertain. Deletions cut 1 base from V and 10 bases from J, with 17 bases between. This CDR3 comprises 15 residues. Germline CDR1 is MNHEY and CDR2 is SMNVEV (reference sequence). The CDR3 region is CASSLFDPGISPQHF. CDR3 coding DNA: TGTGCCAGCAGTTTATTTGATCCGGGTATATCACCCCAGCATTTT.

This sequence joins TRBV5-1 and TRBJ1-4; 8 bases match TRBD1. V was pared by 4 bases and J by 0 bases, with 2 bases of the junction left unmatched. Germline V gene sequence: CDR1 SGHRS, CDR2 YFSETQ. This CDR3 is 15 amino acids long. The CDR3 DNA follows: TGCGCCAGCAGCCCGGGACAGGCAACTAATGAAAAACTGTTTTTT. Translation: CASSPGQATNEKLFF.

This chain links TRBV6-5 with TRBJ1-2; 9 bases map to TRBD1. Germline V lookup: CDR1 MNHEY, CDR2 SVGAGI. Trimming at V came to 6 bases and at J to 4 bases, leaving 6 bases not matched to a gene. The CDR3 length is 14 residues. This CDR3 is CASSHGTGTYGYTF. The CDR3 DNA follows: TGTGCCAGCAGCCACGGGACAGGGACCTATGGCTACACCTTC.

The J gene is TRBJ2-6, the V gene TRBV28; no clear D. Germline lookup yields CDR1 MDHEN and CDR2 SYDVKM. V shed 6 bases and J shed 0 bases, with 6 bases lying between them. CDR3 size: 14 residues. CDR3 loop: CASSDYSGANVLTF. CDR3 DNA sequence: TGTGCCAGCAGCGATTACTCTGGGGCCAACGTCCTGACTTTC. Based on the CDR3 plus reference TRBV28 and TRBJ2-6, the full variable domain is DVKVTQSSRYLVKRTGEKVFLECVQDMDHENMFWYRQDPGLGLRLIYFSYDVKMKEKGDIPEGYSVSREKKERFSLILESASTNQTSMYLCASSDYSGANVLTFGAGSRLTVL.

The chain links TRBV19 to TRBJ2-7; TRBD1 matches at 7 bases. The CDR3 contains 13 residues. The V gene end was trimmed by 8 bases and the J gene end by 2 bases; junction bases not matched to a gene: 6. Germline CDR1 reads LNHDA; CDR2 reads SQIVND (reference sequence). CDR3 in amino acids: CASDRVETYEQYF. In nucleotides, the CDR3 is TGTGCCAGTGACAGGGTTGAAACCTACGAGCAGTACTTC.

The chain recombines TRBV30 with TRBJ2-7; D possibly corresponds to TRBD2 (6 bases). V was clipped by 1 base and J by 3 bases, with 10 bases between them. The CDR3 length is 13 residues. Germline V gene data show CDR1 as GTSNPN and CDR2 as SVGIG (reference sequence). CDR3 in amino acids: CAWSDSGYYEQYF. CDR3 sequence (DNA): TGTGCCTGGAGTGATAGCGGTTACTACGAGCAGTACTTC.

This clone was detected once. The chain links TRBV30 to TRBJ1-1, with D possibly matching TRBD1 (6 bases). Looked up from germline, CDR1 is GTSNPN and CDR2 is SVGIG (reference sequence). V lost 2 bases and J lost 5, with 18 bases in between. The CDR3 has 15 amino acids. This chain's CDR3 is CAWSPRGGGRTEAFF. In DNA, the CDR3 is TGTGCCTGGAGTCCCAGGGGTGGGGGCAGGACTGAAGCTTTCTTT. The full variable domain, completed using reference TRBV30 and TRBJ1-1, is SQTIHQWPATLVQPVGSPLSLECTVEGTSNPNLYWYRQAAGRGLQLLFYSVGIGQISSEVPQNLSASRPQDRQFILSSKKLLLSDSGFYLCAWSPRGGGRTEAFFGQGTRLTVV.

The chain recombines TRBV6-5 with TRBJ2-7; maybe TRBD2 (5 bases). Germline V CDR1 and CDR2: MNHEY, SVGAGI. The CDR3 runs to 12 residues. V lost 7 bases to trimming and J lost 6 bases, with 13 bases between them. The CDR3 bases are TGTGCCAGCACTAATAGACGGGGCGAGCAGTACTTC. Its translation: CASTNRRGEQYF.

The gene calls are TRBV7-8 and TRBJ1-2; D is unresolved. V lost 0 bases, J lost 5 bases, and 10 bases lay in between. CDR3 length: 14 amino acids. Per the germline V gene, CDR1 is SGHVS and CDR2 is FQNEAQ. CDR3 DNA: TGTGCCAGCAGCTTAGCGCAGTTGCCGTATGGCTACACCTTC. This sequence encodes CASSLAQLPYGYTF. Together with reference TRBV7-8 and TRBJ1-2, the CDR3 gives the full variable domain: GAGVSQSPRYKVAKRGQDVALRCDPISGHVSLFWYQQALGQGPEFLTYFQNEAQLDKSGLPSDRFFAERPEGSVSTLKIQRTQQEDSAVYLCASSLAQLPYGYTFGSGTRLTVV.

This clone occurred once. The rearrangement links TRBV25-1 to TRBJ2-7; 7 nucleotides line up with TRBD2. Trimming cost V 2 bases and J 1 base; bases outside gene matches: 2. CDR1 is MGHDK and CDR2 is SYGVNS in the germline V gene. The CDR3 has 14 residues. The CDR3 is CASSEGSGSYEQYF. DNA for the CDR3: TGTGCCAGCAGTGAAGGTAGCGGGTCCTACGAGCAGTACTTC.

The genes are TRBV5-1 and TRBJ1-6, with D uncertain. CDR1 SGHRS and CDR2 YFSETQ come from the germline V gene. The CDR3 is made up of 13 amino acids. Trimming removed 0 bases at V and 6 bases at J, with 4 bases between. The CDR3, as DNA: TGCGCCAGCAGCTTGGAGTTTAATTCACCCCTCCACTTT. This codes for CASSLEFNSPLHF.

A remark on this clone: Other DNA sequences in this sample translate to the same CDR3. The CDR3 region is CASSGRRDYEQYF. The CDR3 DNA follows: TGTGCCAGCAGTGGTCGACGGGACTACGAGCAGTACTTC. This sequence joins TRBV2 and TRBJ2-7; possible D gene TRBD2, 5 bases. Germline V gives CDR1 SNHLY, CDR2 FYNNEI. This CDR3 comprises 13 residues. The V and J ends lost 4 bases and 3 bases respectively, with 10 bases between them.

The rearrangement links TRBV5-8 to TRBJ1-4; no reliable D call. Germline CDR1 and CDR2: SGHTS and YDEGEE. This CDR3 has 13 amino acids. Trimming removed 1 base at V and 10 bases at J, with 11 bases between. Here the CDR3 DNA reads TGTGCCAGCAGCTTGAGCAGGACCGGAAAACTGTTTTTT. Its protein product is CASSLSRTGKLFF.

The rearrangement uses TRBV28 and TRBJ2-7, with 10 bases that match TRBD2. In germline, CDR1 is MDHEN, CDR2 SYDVKM. The CDR3 consists of 15 residues. The V gene end was trimmed by 6 bases and the J gene end by 0 bases; junction bases not matched to a gene: 5. CDR3 sequence reads: CASSILAGSSYEQYF. CDR3 nucleotides: TGTGCCAGCAGCATACTAGCGGGGAGCTCCTACGAGCAGTACTTC.

This clone came up a few times. Other nucleotide sequences in the sample specify the same CDR3. The chain joins TRBV2 to TRBJ1-3, with D unclear. The V gene's germline CDR1 is SNHLY and CDR2 FYNNEI. V dropped 1 base and J dropped 0 bases, with 7 bases sitting between them. The CDR3 has 15 residues. The CDR3, as DNA: TGTGCCAGCAGTGAAGAGGGCTCCTCTGGAAACACCATATATTTT. Translation gives CASSEEGSSGNTIYF.

The rearrangement joins TRBV2 to TRBJ2-5, with D possibly TRBD1 on 6 matching bases. With 7 bases removed from V and 5 bases from J, the gap between germline ends came to 11 bases. This CDR3 is 12 amino acids long. Germline values: CDR1 SNHLY, CDR2 FYNNEI. CDR3 in amino acids: CASNQGTETQYF. The CDR3 coding sequence is TGTGCCAGCAATCAGGGGACGGAGACCCAGTACTTC.

V and J are TRBV10-3 and TRBJ2-5; weak D call: TRBD1 (5 bases). V was cut by 6 bases and J by 5 bases, with 13 bases left in between. The CDR3 length is 13 residues. Germline lookup yields CDR1 ENHRY and CDR2 SYGVKD. The CDR3 coding sequence is TGTGCCATCAGGGCAGGGTCAGGGGAGACCCAGTACTTC. This gives the protein CAIRAGSGETQYF.

The rearrangement uses TRBV29-1 and TRBJ2-3; 15 bases agree with TRBD2. Looked up from germline, CDR1 is SQVTM and CDR2 is ANQGSEA. The CDR3 contains 16 residues. Trimming took 1 base from V and 4 from J; bases not matched to a gene: 3. CDR3 bases: TGCAGCGTTGAAGGGACTAGCGGGGGGGTAGCAGATACGCAGTATTTT. Translated: CSVEGTSGGVADTQYF.

In regard to this clone: Other DNA sequences in the same sample also yield this CDR3. The genes are TRBV2 and TRBJ1-2; a weak D match, TRBD1 (5 bases). This CDR3 is built from 13 residues. Germline V CDR1 and CDR2: SNHLY, FYNNEI. V lost 4 bases and J lost 2, with 8 bases in between. CDR3 nucleotides: TGTGCCAGCAGTGCACAGGCGAACTATGGCTACACCTTC. It codes for CASSAQANYGYTF.

This sequence joins TRBV18 and TRBJ1-3; D uncertain. Germline V gene data show CDR1 as KGHSH and CDR2 as LQKENI. V lost 0 bases and J lost 4, with 7 bases in between. The CDR3 extends over 14 amino acids. CDR3: CASSPPPGGNTIYF. As DNA, the CDR3 is TGTGCCAGCTCACCACCTCCCGGCGGAAACACCATATATTTT. Based on the CDR3 plus reference TRBV18 and TRBJ1-3, the full variable domain is NAGVMQNPRHLVRRRGQEARLRCSPMKGHSHVYWYRQLPEEGLKFMVYLQKENIIDESGMPKERFSAEFPKEGPSILRIQQVVRGDSAAYFCASSPPPGGNTIYFGEGSWLTVV.

The rearrangement joins TRBV2 to TRBJ2-1; a possible D gene is TRBD2 (6 bases). Deletions cut 2 bases from V and 0 bases from J, with 11 bases between. CDR3 length: 16 residues. The germline V gene encodes CDR1 SNHLY and CDR2 FYNNEI. CDR3 nucleotides: TGTGCCAGCAGTGAAAGGCGGGACGCCTCCTACAATGAGCAGTTCTTC. This gives the protein CASSERRDASYNEQFF.

V usage is TRBV6-4 and J usage is TRBJ2-7, with D uncertain. The length of the CDR3 is 9 residues. V lost 10 bases and J 2 bases, leaving 3 bases between the germline ends. The germline CDR1 and CDR2 sequences are MRHNA and SNTAGT. CDR3 coding DNA: TGTGCCACTACCTACGAGCAGTACTTC. Encoded protein: CATTYEQYF.

The rearrangement joins TRBV19 to TRBJ2-7, with TRBD2 matching over 8 bases. Losses at the gene ends were 6 bases for V and 2 bases for J; bases not matched to a gene: 9. The V gene's germline CDR1 is LNHDA and CDR2 SQIVND (reference sequence). The length of the CDR3 is 15 residues. CDR3 DNA: TGTGCCAGTAGGCCCGACGGGAGGGTTACCTACGAGCAGTACTTC. It is translated as CASRPDGRVTYEQYF.

This rearrangement joins TRBV5-4 to TRBJ1-2; 9 bases are shared with TRBD1. The length of the CDR3 is 16 residues. Unmatched junction bases numbered 19, after V lost 6 bases and J lost 10 bases. CDR1 SGHNT and CDR2 YYREEE come from the germline V gene (reference sequence). In DNA, the CDR3 is TGTGCCAGCACCATCCCGCCGGGACAGGGACTCTTCGACTACACCTTC. Translating gives CASTIPPGQGLFDYTF.

In regard to this clone: An end of the junction does not agree with germline; a read error may underlie this. CDR3 loop: CASSLENSEQYF. CDR3 DNA sequence: TGTGCCAGCAGCCTAGAAAACAGCGAGCAGTACTTC. The chain combines TRBV11-3 with TRBJ2-7; D gene unclear. This CDR3 contains 12 residues. Germline V lookup: CDR1 SGHNT, CDR2 YENEEA. Full variable domain (outside the CDR3, taken from reference TRBV11-3 and TRBJ2-7): EAGVVQSPRYKIIEKKQPVAFWCNPISGHNTLYWYLQNLGQGPELLIRYENEEAVDDSQLPKDRFSAERLKGVDSTLKIQPAELGDSAVYLCASSLENSEQYFGPGTRLTVT.

In its sample, this clone was seen once. One end of the junction is discordant with germline, which a read error may explain. The chain is built from TRBV9 and TRBJ2-7; D is ambiguous. There are 13 residues in the CDR3. Germline CDR1 reads SGDLS; CDR2 reads YYNGEE. CDR3 residues: CASSPRDSLNLCF. Here the CDR3 DNA reads TGTGCCAGCAGCCCGAGAGATTCCTTAAACTTATGCTTC.